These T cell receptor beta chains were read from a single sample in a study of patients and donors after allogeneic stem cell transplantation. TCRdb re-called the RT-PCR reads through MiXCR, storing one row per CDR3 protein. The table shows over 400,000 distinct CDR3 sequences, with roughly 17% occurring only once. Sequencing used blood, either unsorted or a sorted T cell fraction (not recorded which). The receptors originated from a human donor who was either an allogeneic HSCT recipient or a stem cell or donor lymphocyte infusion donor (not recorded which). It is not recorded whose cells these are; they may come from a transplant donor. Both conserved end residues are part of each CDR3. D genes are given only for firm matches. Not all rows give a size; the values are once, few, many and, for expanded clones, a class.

CDR3 DNA: TGTGCCAGCAGTGACGAACAGGGGAGTCCCCAGCATTTT; CDR3 protein: CASSDEQGSPQHF; D gene: TRBD1; clone size: few; J gene: TRBJ1-5; V gene: TRBV6-1
CDR3 DNA: TGCAGCGGTGAAGAGACCCAGTACTTC; CDR3 protein: CSGEETQYF; D gene: NA; clone size: NA; J gene: TRBJ2-5; V gene: TRBV29-1
CDR3 DNA: TGCAGTGCTAGTCTCAGGGTCCTAGGGACCCAGTACTTC; CDR3 protein: CSASLRVLGTQYF; D gene: NA; clone size: NA; J gene: TRBJ2-5; V gene: TRBV20-1
CDR3 DNA: TGTGCCAGCAGTTATCGACTAGCGGGAGTGAGAGAGCAGTACTTC; CDR3 protein: CASSYRLAGVREQYF; D gene: TRBD2; clone size: few; J gene: TRBJ2-7; V gene: TRBV27
CDR3 DNA: TGCAGTGCCTCTAGCGGGAGGAACACAGATACGCAGTATTTT; CDR3 protein: CSASSGRNTDTQYF; D gene: TRBD2; clone size: many; J gene: TRBJ2-3; V gene: TRBV20-1
CDR3 DNA: TGTGCCAGCAGCACCCCCGGGGGGCGTTACCCCGGCGGGTATTTT; CDR3 protein: CASSTPGGRYPGGYF; D gene: NA; clone size: NA; J gene: TRBJ2-3; V gene: TRBV7-9
CDR3 DNA: TGTGCCTGGAGTAGCGGGGGACCCTACGAGCAGTACTTC; CDR3 protein: CAWSSGGPYEQYF; D gene: TRBD2; clone size: few; J gene: TRBJ2-7; V gene: TRBV30
CDR3 DNA: TGCGCCAGCAGCCAAGACGGGGGGGGAGGCGAGCAGTTCTTC; CDR3 protein: CASSQDGGGGEQFF; D gene: TRBD2; clone size: NA; J gene: TRBJ2-1; V gene: TRBV4-1
CDR3 DNA: TGTGCCAGCAGACCCCTCCAGGGGGGCCACACAGATACGCAGTATTTT; CDR3 protein: CASRPLQGGHTDTQYF; D gene: NA; clone size: few; J gene: TRBJ2-3; V gene: TRBV7-8
CDR3 DNA: TGTGCCAGCAGCCACCCAGAGGGAGGCTACAATGAGCAGTTCTTC; CDR3 protein: CASSHPEGGYNEQFF; D gene: NA; clone size: few; J gene: TRBJ2-1; V gene: TRBV3-1
CDR3 DNA: TGTGCCAGCAGCGTAGGAACTCCCCGGGGGACTGAAGCTTTCTTT; CDR3 protein: CASSVGTPRGTEAFF; D gene: NA; clone size: few; J gene: TRBJ1-1; V gene: TRBV9
CDR3 DNA: TGCAGTGCTAGAGATAGCGGGAGGCTCAATGAGCAGTTCTTC; CDR3 protein: CSARDSGRLNEQFF; D gene: TRBD2; clone size: few; J gene: TRBJ2-1; V gene: TRBV20-1
CDR3 DNA: TGCGCCAGCAGCACGGGACAGGGGCATGGCTACACCTTC; CDR3 protein: CASSTGQGHGYTF; D gene: TRBD1; clone size: NA; J gene: TRBJ1-2; V gene: TRBV5-1
CDR3 DNA: TGTGCCAGCAGCTTAGATCGCAGTATCGGCACAGATACGCAGTATTTT; CDR3 protein: CASSLDRSIGTDTQYF; D gene: NA; clone size: NA; J gene: TRBJ2-3; V gene: TRBV11-3
CDR3 DNA: TGTGCCCGCACCGCACCCTACGAGCAGTACTTC; CDR3 protein: CARTAPYEQYF; D gene: NA; clone size: few; J gene: TRBJ2-7; V gene: TRBV4-2
CDR3 DNA: TGTGCCAGCTCACCACCTAGACAGGGTGGGAACACTGAAGCTTTCTTT; CDR3 protein: CASSPPRQGGNTEAFF; D gene: TRBD1; clone size: NA; J gene: TRBJ1-1; V gene: TRBV18
CDR3 DNA: TGTGCCAGCAGTCCGGGACTAGCAGGGAGGGAGACCCAGTACTTC; CDR3 protein: CASSPGLAGRETQYF; D gene: TRBD2; clone size: once; J gene: TRBJ2-5; V gene: TRBV12-3/TRBV12-4
CDR3 DNA: TGTGCCAGCAGCTTAGGTGGGCGGGGGAGCACAGATACGCAGTATTTT; CDR3 protein: CASSLGGRGSTDTQYF; D gene: TRBD2; clone size: many; J gene: TRBJ2-3; V gene: TRBV7-7
CDR3 DNA: TGTGCCAGCAGCTTATACAGGGCCTCTGGGGCCAACGTCCTGACTTTC; CDR3 protein: CASSLYRASGANVLTF; D gene: NA; clone size: NA; J gene: TRBJ2-6; V gene: TRBV5-5
CDR3 DNA: TGTGCCAGCACCCCTCACAGGGTAGGAACAGATACGCAGTATTTT; CDR3 protein: CASTPHRVGTDTQYF; D gene: NA; clone size: NA; J gene: TRBJ2-3; V gene: TRBV12-3/TRBV12-4
CDR3 DNA: TGTGCCAGCAGCCAAAACTACGAGCAGTACTTC; CDR3 protein: CASSQNYEQYF; D gene: NA; clone size: many; J gene: TRBJ2-7; V gene: TRBV3-1
CDR3 DNA: TGTGCCAGCAGCACTCCGGGACAGCACTACGAGCAGTACTTC; CDR3 protein: CASSTPGQHYEQYF; D gene: TRBD1; clone size: few; J gene: TRBJ2-7; V gene: TRBV27
CDR3 DNA: TGCGCCAGCAGCTTGATAACCCGAGAGGCGCAGTATTTT; CDR3 protein: CASSLITREAQYF; D gene: NA; clone size: few; J gene: TRBJ2-3; V gene: TRBV5-1
CDR3 DNA: TGCGCCAGCAGCTTGACAGGAATTGACGAAAAACTGTTTTTT; CDR3 protein: CASSLTGIDEKLFF; D gene: NA; clone size: NA; J gene: TRBJ1-4; V gene: TRBV5-1
CDR3 DNA: TGTGCCAGCAGTTATTTCCGGGACAATGAGCAGTTCTTC; CDR3 protein: CASSYFRDNEQFF; D gene: NA; clone size: NA; J gene: TRBJ2-1; V gene: TRBV27
CDR3 DNA: TGCGCCAGCAGAGCACGGACAGGGTACACAGATACGCAGTATTTT; CDR3 protein: CASRARTGYTDTQYF; D gene: TRBD1; clone size: few; J gene: TRBJ2-3; V gene: TRBV5-1
CDR3 DNA: TGTGCCAGCAGCTTAACAGCTTTGTATGGCTACACCTTC; CDR3 protein: CASSLTALYGYTF; D gene: NA; clone size: once; J gene: TRBJ1-2; V gene: TRBV7-9
CDR3 DNA: TGTGCCAGCACTTTAGAGGGAAAACTGTTTTTT; CDR3 protein: CASTLEGKLFF; D gene: NA; clone size: NA; J gene: TRBJ1-4; V gene: TRBV2